The sequence of this TCR beta chain was determined in a study of shared T cell receptors in the human thymus. The assay was immunoSEQ multiplex PCR, and TCRdb's table has in-frame clones only and misses some. In the table there are 720,000 or so clones, 80% to 90% of which are singletons. Germline lookup yields CDR1 LGHNA and CDR2 YNFKEQ. Trimming took 4 bases from V and 2 from J, leaving 23 bases between them. The CDR3 consists of 18 residues. These data were also filed under a second study, of human thymus T cells. That report notes: Serving as donors were healthy Finnish infants, each of whom was having open corrective surgery for congenital heart defects. Thymus specimens were resections from corrective heart surgery. Repertoires sampled from thymus and blood appeared biased in V and J gene usage.

The chain has TRBV4-2 and TRBJ1-2, with D maybe TRBD1 (6 bases). The source of this sequence is a girl under two years old with a congenital heart defect. Sequenced sample: thymocytes. The DNA for the CDR3 is TGTGCCAGCAGCCCCGGGGCAGGGGATCAAGTGGGCAACTATGGCTACACCTTC. It is translated as CASSPGAGDQVGNYGYTF.